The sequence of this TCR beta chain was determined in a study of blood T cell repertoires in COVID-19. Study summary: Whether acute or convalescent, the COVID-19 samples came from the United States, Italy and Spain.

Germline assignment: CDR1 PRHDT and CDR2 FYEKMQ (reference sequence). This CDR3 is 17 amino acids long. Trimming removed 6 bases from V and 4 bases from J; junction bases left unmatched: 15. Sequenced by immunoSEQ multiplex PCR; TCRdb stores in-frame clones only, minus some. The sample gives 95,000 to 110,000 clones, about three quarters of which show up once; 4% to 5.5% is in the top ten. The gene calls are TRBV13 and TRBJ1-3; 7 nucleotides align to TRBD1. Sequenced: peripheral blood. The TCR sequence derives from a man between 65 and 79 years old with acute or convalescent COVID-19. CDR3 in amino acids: CASRPTGQLFSGNTIYF. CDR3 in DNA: TGTGCCAGCAGGCCGACAGGGCAGCTATTCTCCGGAAACACCATATATTTT.